This TCR beta chain stems from a study of cytomegalovirus exposure and HLA in healthy donors. Study-level results: As a later analysis revealed, the rate of TCR association differed by HLA locus, with DRB1 most and HLA-C fewest. With further analysis later on, most CMV-associated TCR beta chains appeared HLA-restricted.

The PCR employed 60 Vbeta primers together with 13 Jbeta primers. The protocol was immunoSEQ multiplex PCR, while the TCRdb copy is restricted to in-frame clones and leaves out a portion. The sample lists 150,000 to 200,000 clones, 65% to 80% occurring once. The germline V gene encodes CDR1 GTSNPN and CDR2 SVGIG (reference sequence). The CDR3 has 11 residues. To note about this clone: Its antigen is as yet unknown. Compared with germline, one end of the junction differs, possibly owing to a read error.

The chain has TRBV30 and TRBJ2-1; D unresolved. Sample: PBMCs. This clonotype originated in a man between 18 and 35 years old in good health and CMV-seropositive. As DNA, the CDR3 is TGTGCCTCCCGCTTCTACAGTGAGCAGTTCTTC. This gives the protein CASRFYSEQFF. Complete variable domain (other parts from reference TRBV30 and TRBJ2-1): SQTIHQWPATLVQPVGSPLSLECTVEGTSNPNLYWYRQAAGRGLQLLFYSVGIGQISSEVPQNLSASRPQDRQFILSSKKLLLSDSGFYLCASRFYSEQFFGPGTRLTVL.